This T cell receptor beta chain emerged from a study of blood T cell repertoires in COVID-19. Across the whole study: Samples came from the United States, Italy and Spain, spanning acute and convalescent COVID-19. From T cells, B-cell-depleted T cells, or PBMCs came the material, which was cDNA or gDNA.

In its sample, this clone was seen once. CDR1 MNHNY and CDR2 SVGAGI come from the germline V gene (reference sequence). This CDR3 is 14 amino acids long. V was clipped by 2 bases and J by 4 bases, with 12 bases between them. Per the original methods: Amplification of reference gene primers was used by the study to estimate nucleated cell counts. Profiled with immunoSEQ multiplex PCR; TCRdb holds only in-frame clones, not every one. V and J calls plus clone size are reproduced from that table; the DNA served to infer D and trimming. The table lists about 330,000 clones, over 75% of them singletons. Sequencing used peripheral blood. The sequence came from a human donor in a cohort sampled during active COVID-19. The chain combines TRBV6-6 with TRBJ2-7, with D hard to call. CDR3: CASSYPGTAYEQYF. CDR3 coding DNA: TGTGCCAGCAGTTACCCTGGAACAGCATACGAGCAGTACTTC.